This T cell receptor (beta chain) was profiled in a study of blood T cell repertoires in COVID-19. On the study more broadly: Acute and convalescent COVID-19 specimens originated in the United States, Italy and Spain. PBMCs, B-cell-depleted T cells, or T cells were the source of the cDNA or gDNA that made up the material.

As originally analysed: Amplification of reference gene primers provided the estimated nucleated cell counts. The repertoire was sequenced with immunoSEQ multiplex PCR; TCRdb's copy has only in-frame clones and lacks some. That table supplies the V and J calls and clone size; D and trimming were determined from the DNA. The sample lists 60,000 to 70,000 clones, 85% to 90% occurring once. The TCR was taken from a man in his fifties with active COVID-19. Sequencing was performed on peripheral blood.

CDR3 sequence reads: CASSLRTSGRADTQYF. The CDR3, as DNA: TGTGCCAGCAGCCTGAGGACTAGCGGGAGGGCAGATACGCAGTATTTT. This chain connects TRBV5-4 to TRBJ2-3; 15 nucleotides align to TRBD2. CDR3 length equals 16 residues. Trimming took 4 bases from V and 4 from J; bases not matched to a gene: 4. CDR1 SGHNT and CDR2 YYREEE come from the germline V gene (reference sequence). Supplemented by reference TRBV5-4 and TRBJ2-3, the full variable domain reads ETGVTQSPTHLIKTRGQQVTLRCSSQSGHNTVSWYQQALGQGPQFIFQYYREEENGRGNFPPRFSGLQFPNYSSELNVNALELDDSALYLCASSLRTSGRADTQYFGPGTRLTVL.